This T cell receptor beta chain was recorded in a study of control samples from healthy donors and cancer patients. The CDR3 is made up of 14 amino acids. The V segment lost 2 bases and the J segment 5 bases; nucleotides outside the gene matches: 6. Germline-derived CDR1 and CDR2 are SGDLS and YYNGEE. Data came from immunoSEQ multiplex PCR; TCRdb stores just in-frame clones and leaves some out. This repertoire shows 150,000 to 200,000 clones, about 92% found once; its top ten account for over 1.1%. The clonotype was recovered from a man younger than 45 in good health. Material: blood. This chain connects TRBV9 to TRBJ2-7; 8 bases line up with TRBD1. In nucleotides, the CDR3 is TGTGCCAGCAGCGTTGGACAGGGAACGGACGAGCAGTACTTC. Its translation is CASSVGQGTDEQYF. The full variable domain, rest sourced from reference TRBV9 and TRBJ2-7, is DSGVTQTPKHLITATGQRVTLRCSPRSGDLSVYWYQQSLDQGLQFLIQYYNGEERAKGNILERFSAQQFPDLHSELNLSSLELGDSALYFCASSVGQGTDEQYFGPGTRLTVT.